These 14 T cell receptor beta chains were sequenced from one sample in a study of PD-1 blockade in classical Hodgkin lymphoma. TCRdb keeps only in-frame clones here, not all; method: immunoSEQ multiplex PCR. The sample contains some 38,000 clones, approximately 82% of which appear only once. With no exception, relapse followed autologous stem cell transplantation in all patients, and brentuximab vedotin exposure varied. The sequenced sample was peripheral blood mononuclear cells (PBMCs), obtained before the second cycle of nivolumab. The receptors were gathered from a human donor with classical Hodgkin lymphoma.

The chain couples TRBV18 to TRBJ2-7; the D gene is possibly TRBD1 (5 bases). Between the trimmed V and J ends, which lost 0 bases and 2 bases, there was a span of 14 bases. The germline gives CDR1 KGHSH, CDR2 LQKENI. This CDR3 is built from 16 residues. CDR3 DNA: TGTGCCAGCTCACCACCCACCGGAAGGGGTACCTACGAGCAGTACTTC. Residues: CASSPPTGRGTYEQYF.

This sequence joins TRBV30 and TRBJ2-5, with D hard to call. Germline V gives CDR1 GTSNPN, CDR2 SVGIG (reference sequence). The length of the CDR3 is 12 residues. Trimming cost V 1 base and J 3 bases, with 6 bases left between them. In DNA, the CDR3 is TGTGCCTGGAGTGCCGTAAAAGAGACCCAGTACTTC. Protein product: CAWSAVKETQYF.

The chain combines TRBV4-3 with TRBJ1-2; D possibly corresponds to TRBD1 (5 bases). There are 14 residues in the CDR3. Germline CDR1 and CDR2: LGHNA and YSLEER. Trimming took off 7 bases at V and 5 bases at J, with 17 bases between the two ends. This CDR3 is CASTYLGQPYGYTF. The CDR3 region has the DNA TGCGCCAGCACCTACCTAGGACAACCTTATGGCTACACCTTC.

The gene calls are TRBV30 and TRBJ1-2; 10 bases are shared with TRBD1. The CDR3 length is 13 residues. V gave up 8 bases and J gave up 1 base; unmatched junction bases: 4. The germline V gene has CDR1 GTSNPN and CDR2 SVGIG (reference sequence). The CDR3 region is CAGDRGLNYGYTF. CDR3 coding DNA: TGTGCCGGGGACAGGGGTCTTAACTATGGCTACACCTTC.

V is TRBV27 and J is TRBJ2-3, with D tentatively TRBD2 (8 bases). The length of the CDR3 is 16 residues. CDR1 is MNHEY, CDR2 SMNVEV, per germline (reference sequence). Deletions cut 5 bases from V and 0 bases from J, with 15 bases between. The DNA for the CDR3 is TGTGCCAGCAGTCCACGGGAGGGGGCTAGCACAGATACGCAGTATTTT. Translation: CASSPREGASTDTQYF.

This clone has just one count. V gene TRBV7-2 combines with J gene TRBJ2-3; D is perhaps TRBD1 (6 bases). This CDR3 is 13 amino acids long. Trimming cost V 4 bases and J 6 bases, with 11 bases left between them. Per the germline V gene, CDR1 is SGHTA and CDR2 is FQGNSA. CDR3 bases: TGTGCCAGCAGCTCACAGGGCGGGGATACGCAGTATTTT. Its translation is CASSSQGGDTQYF.

This clone was counted between two and nine times. The V and J genes are TRBV7-9 and TRBJ1-6; no clear D. From germline, CDR1 is SEHNR and CDR2 FQNEAQ (reference sequence). This CDR3 spans 15 amino acids. V lost 0 bases to trimming and J lost 6 bases, with 9 bases between them. The CDR3 DNA reads as TGTGCCAGCAGCTTAGCCAGTGGCGTTAATTCACCCCTCCACTTT. Translated, it gives CASSLASGVNSPLHF.

This sequence joins TRBV4-1 and TRBJ2-1; possibly TRBD1 or TRBD2 for D (6 bases each). The CDR3 covers 19 residues. Trimming left V 0 bases short and J 7 bases short, with 25 bases between. Germline V gene data show CDR1 as MGHRA and CDR2 as YSYEKL. CDR3 amino acids: CASSQEWGAVGLRGNEQFF. Here the CDR3 DNA reads TGCGCCAGCAGCCAAGAATGGGGGGCCGTCGGCCTTAGGGGGAATGAGCAGTTCTTC.

The CDR3 is CASSEEIGLYTF. The CDR3 bases are TGTGCCAGCAGTGAAGAGATAGGGCTCTACACCTTC. The J gene is TRBJ1-2, the V gene TRBV6-1; D is unclear. The CDR3 has 12 residues. Germline V gives CDR1 MNHNS, CDR2 SASEGT. Trimming removed 1 base from V and 10 bases from J, with 10 bases in between.

This sequence joins TRBV19 and TRBJ2-7, with 8 bases lining up with TRBD1. The V gene's germline CDR1 is LNHDA and CDR2 SQIVND (reference sequence). The CDR3 loop spans 17 amino acids. Trimming took 6 bases from V and 3 from J; bases not matched to a gene: 16. The CDR3 region has the DNA TGTGCCAGTAGCGCGGACAGGGCTGGATTCTCGAGCTACGAGCAGTACTTC. Amino acid sequence: CASSADRAGFSSYEQYF. Looking up the rest from reference TRBV19 and TRBJ2-7 gives the full variable domain: DGGITQSPKYLFRKEGQNVTLSCEQNLNHDAMYWYRQDPGQGLRLIYYSQIVNDFQKGDIAEGYSVSREKKESFPLTVTSAQKNPTAFYLCASSADRAGFSSYEQYFGPGTRLTVT.

J is TRBJ2-2 and V is TRBV6-5, with TRBD1 identical over 7 bases. With 2 bases clipped from V and 5 bases from J, the junction kept 2 bases outside the gene matches. The CDR3 runs to 14 residues. CDR1 is MNHEY and CDR2 is SVGAGI in the germline V gene. The CDR3 is CASSYETGTGELFF. Written as DNA, the CDR3 is TGTGCCAGCAGTTACGAGACAGGGACCGGGGAGCTGTTTTTT.

The genes are TRBV18 and TRBJ2-1; D tentatively fits TRBD1 or TRBD2 (5 bases each). Germline assignment: CDR1 KGHSH and CDR2 LQKENI. This CDR3 has 14 residues. Trimming left V 3 bases short and J 3 bases short, with 9 bases between. The CDR3 DNA reads as TGTGCCAGCTCACCCGGGACGAACTACAATGAGCAGTTCTTC. Protein product: CASSPGTNYNEQFF. Full variable domain (remainder filled in from reference TRBV18 and TRBJ2-1): NAGVMQNPRHLVRRRGQEARLRCSPMKGHSHVYWYRQLPEEGLKFMVYLQKENIIDESGMPKERFSAEFPKEGPSILRIQQVVRGDSAAYFCASSPGTNYNEQFFGPGTRLTVL.

This clone was seen only a few times. The CDR3 here is CASSLSSGSGWIYNEQFF. CDR3 in DNA: TGTGCCAGCAGCTTATCTTCCGGTTCAGGGTGGATATACAATGAGCAGTTCTTC. The rearrangement joins TRBV7-6 to TRBJ2-1, with D possibly being TRBD1 (5 bases). CDR3 length: 18 amino acids. Germline V gives CDR1 SGHVS, CDR2 FNYEAQ. V lost 2 bases and J 4 bases, leaving 21 bases between the germline ends.

This clone was observed a handful of times. The chain carries TRBV15 and TRBJ1-2; 8 bases are shared with TRBD1. The V segment lost 0 bases and the J segment 6 bases; nucleotides outside the gene matches: 9. Per the germline V gene, CDR1 is LNHNV and CDR2 is YYDKDF (reference sequence). The CDR3 length is 16 residues. CDR3 nucleotides: TGTGCCACCAGCAGAGATAGGGGACAGGTCATGGATGGCTACACCTTC. It translates to CATSRDRGQVMDGYTF.